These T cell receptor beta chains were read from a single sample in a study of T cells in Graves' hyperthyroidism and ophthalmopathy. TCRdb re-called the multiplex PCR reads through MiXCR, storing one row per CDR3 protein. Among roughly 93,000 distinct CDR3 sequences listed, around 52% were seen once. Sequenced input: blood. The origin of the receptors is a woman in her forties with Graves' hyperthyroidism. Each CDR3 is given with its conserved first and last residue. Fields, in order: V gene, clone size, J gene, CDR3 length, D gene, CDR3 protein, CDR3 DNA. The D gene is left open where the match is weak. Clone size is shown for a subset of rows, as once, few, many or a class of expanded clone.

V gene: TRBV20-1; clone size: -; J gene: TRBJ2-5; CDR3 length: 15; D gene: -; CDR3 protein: CSARALYRGQETQYF; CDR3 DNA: TGCAGTGCTAGAGCCCTCTACCGGGGCCAAGAGACCCAGTACTTC
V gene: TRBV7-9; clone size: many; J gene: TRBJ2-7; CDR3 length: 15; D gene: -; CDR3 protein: CASSLGRGLGYEQYF; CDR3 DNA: TGTGCCAGCAGCTTAGGACGCGGCCTAGGCTACGAGCAGTACTTC
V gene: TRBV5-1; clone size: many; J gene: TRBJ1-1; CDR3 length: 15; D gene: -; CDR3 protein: CASSLRQSMNTEAFF; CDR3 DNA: TGCGCCAGCAGCTTGCGACAGTCCATGAACACTGAAGCTTTCTTT
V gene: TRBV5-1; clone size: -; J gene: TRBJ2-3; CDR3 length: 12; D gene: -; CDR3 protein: CASSYDTDTQYF; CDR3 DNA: TGCGCCAGCAGCTATGACACAGATACGCAGTATTTT
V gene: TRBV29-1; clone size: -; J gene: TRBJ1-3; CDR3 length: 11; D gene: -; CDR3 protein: CSVFTGNTIYF; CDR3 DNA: TGCAGCGTTTTTACAGGGAACACCATATATTTT
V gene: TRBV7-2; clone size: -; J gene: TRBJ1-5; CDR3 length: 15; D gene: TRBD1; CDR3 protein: CASSSGNRGDQPQHF; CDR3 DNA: TGTGCCAGCAGCTCAGGTAACAGGGGGGATCAGCCCCAGCATTTT
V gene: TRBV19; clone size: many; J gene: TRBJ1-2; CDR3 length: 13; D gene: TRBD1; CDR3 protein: CASKDDRAGGYTF; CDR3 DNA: TGTGCCAGTAAGGACGACAGGGCGGGGGGCTACACCTTC
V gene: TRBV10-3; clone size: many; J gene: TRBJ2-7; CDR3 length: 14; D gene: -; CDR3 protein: CAISESYGFVEQYF; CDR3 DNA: TGTGCCATCAGTGAGTCGTACGGGTTTGTCGAGCAGTACTTC
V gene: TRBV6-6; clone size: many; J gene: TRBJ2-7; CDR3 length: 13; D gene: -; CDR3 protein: CASSSGFSYEQYF; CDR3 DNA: TGTGCCAGCAGTTCGGGCTTCTCCTACGAGCAGTACTTC
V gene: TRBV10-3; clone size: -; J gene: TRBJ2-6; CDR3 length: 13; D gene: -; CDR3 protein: CAISEGGANVLTF; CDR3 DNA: TGTGCCATCAGTGAGGGGGGGGCCAACGTCCTGACTTTC
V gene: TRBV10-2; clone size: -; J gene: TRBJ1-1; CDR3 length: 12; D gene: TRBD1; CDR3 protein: CAIQGLDTEAFF; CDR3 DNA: TGCGCGATACAGGGGTTGGACACTGAAGCTTTCTTT
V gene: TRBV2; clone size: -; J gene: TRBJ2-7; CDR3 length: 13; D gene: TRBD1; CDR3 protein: CASRRDRDYEQYF; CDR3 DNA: TGTGCCAGCAGGAGGGACAGGGACTACGAGCAGTACTTC
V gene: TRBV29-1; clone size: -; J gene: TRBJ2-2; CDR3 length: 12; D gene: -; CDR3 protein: CSARDGQRELFF; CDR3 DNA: TGCAGCGCAAGGGACGGCCAGAGGGAGCTGTTTTTT
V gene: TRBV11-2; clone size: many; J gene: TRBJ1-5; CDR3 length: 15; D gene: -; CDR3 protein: CASSSDGGPSQPQHF; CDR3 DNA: TGTGCCAGCAGCTCAGATGGAGGGCCGAGTCAGCCCCAGCATTTT
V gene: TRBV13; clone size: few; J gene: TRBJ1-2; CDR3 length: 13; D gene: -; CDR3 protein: CASSSQGGDGYTF; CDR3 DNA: TGTGCCAGCAGCTCCCAGGGTGGCGATGGCTACACCTTC
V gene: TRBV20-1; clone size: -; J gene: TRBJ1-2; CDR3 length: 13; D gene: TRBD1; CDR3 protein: CSASGQGNYGYTF; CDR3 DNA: TGCAGTGCTTCGGGACAGGGAAACTATGGCTACACCTTC
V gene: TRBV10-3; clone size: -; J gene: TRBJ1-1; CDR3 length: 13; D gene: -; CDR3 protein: CAISDGGNTEAFF; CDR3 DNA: TGTGCCATCAGTGACGGGGGAAACACTGAAGCTTTCTTT
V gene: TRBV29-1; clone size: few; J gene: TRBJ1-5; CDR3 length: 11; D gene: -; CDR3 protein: CSEAGNQPQHF; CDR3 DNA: TGCAGCGAGGCGGGCAATCAGCCCCAGCATTTT
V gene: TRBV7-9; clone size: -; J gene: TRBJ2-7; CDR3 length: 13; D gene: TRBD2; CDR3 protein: CASSSGSPYEQYF; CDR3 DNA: TGTGCCAGCAGTAGCGGGAGTCCCTACGAGCAGTACTTC
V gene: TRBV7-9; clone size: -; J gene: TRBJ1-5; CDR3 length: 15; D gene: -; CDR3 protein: CASSLAGMGEQSQHF; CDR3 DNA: TGTGCCAGCAGCTTAGCAGGGATGGGCGAGCAGTCCCAGCATTTT